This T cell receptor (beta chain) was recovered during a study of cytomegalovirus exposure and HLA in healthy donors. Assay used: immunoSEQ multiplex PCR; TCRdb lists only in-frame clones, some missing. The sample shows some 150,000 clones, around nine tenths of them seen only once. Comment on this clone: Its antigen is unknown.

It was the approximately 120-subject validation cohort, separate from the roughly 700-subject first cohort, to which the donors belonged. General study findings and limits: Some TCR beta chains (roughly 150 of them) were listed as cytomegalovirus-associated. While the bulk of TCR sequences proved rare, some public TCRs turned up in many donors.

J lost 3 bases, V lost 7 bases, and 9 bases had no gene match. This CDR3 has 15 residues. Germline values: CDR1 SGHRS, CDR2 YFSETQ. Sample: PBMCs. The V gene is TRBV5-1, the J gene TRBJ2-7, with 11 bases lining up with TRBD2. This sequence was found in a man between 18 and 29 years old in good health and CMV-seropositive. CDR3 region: CASAQSLAGGYEQYF. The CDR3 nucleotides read TGCGCCAGCGCCCAATCCCTAGCGGGGGGCTACGAGCAGTACTTC.